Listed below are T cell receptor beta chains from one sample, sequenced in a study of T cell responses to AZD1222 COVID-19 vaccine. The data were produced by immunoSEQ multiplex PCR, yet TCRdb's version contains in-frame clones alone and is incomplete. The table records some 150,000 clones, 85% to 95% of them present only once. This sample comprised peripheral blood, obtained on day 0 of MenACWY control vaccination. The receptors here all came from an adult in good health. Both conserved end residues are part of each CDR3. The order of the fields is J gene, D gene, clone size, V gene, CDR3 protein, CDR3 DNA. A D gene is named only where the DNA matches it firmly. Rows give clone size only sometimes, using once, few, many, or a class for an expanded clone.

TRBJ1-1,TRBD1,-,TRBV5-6,CASSWDRVMNTEAFF,TGTGCCAGCAGCTGGGACAGGGTAATGAACACTGAAGCTTTCTTT
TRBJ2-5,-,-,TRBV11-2,CASSFATRAETQYF,TGTGCCAGCAGCTTTGCCACTAGAGCAGAGACCCAGTACTTC
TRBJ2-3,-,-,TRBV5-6,CASSSSHGQRTDTQYF,TGTGCCAGCAGCTCGAGTCACGGGCAAAGGACAGATACGCAGTATTTT
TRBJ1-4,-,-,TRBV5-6,CASSFGSVGEKLFF,TGTGCCAGCAGCTTTGGGTCCGTGGGTGAAAAACTGTTTTTT
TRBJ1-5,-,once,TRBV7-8,CASSRGVSNQPQHF,TGTGCCAGCAGTCGGGGGGTAAGCAATCAGCCCCAGCATTTT
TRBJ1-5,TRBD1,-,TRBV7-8,CASSSDRGRGNQPQHF,TGTGCCAGCAGCTCGGACAGGGGGCGCGGCAATCAGCCCCAGCATTTT
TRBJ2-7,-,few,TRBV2,CASSEARVISYEQYF,TGTGCCAGCAGTGAAGCGCGGGTAATTTCCTACGAGCAGTACTTC
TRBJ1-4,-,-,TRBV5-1,CASSGGNNEKLFF,TGCGCCAGCAGCGGGGGCAACAATGAAAAACTGTTTTTT
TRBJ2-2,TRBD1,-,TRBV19,CASSRGTGETGELFF,TGTGCCAGTAGTCGAGGGACAGGGGAAACCGGGGAGCTGTTTTTT
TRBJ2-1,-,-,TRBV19,CASSTRLPRKYNEQFF,TGTGCCAGTAGTACGAGACTACCGAGGAAGTACAATGAGCAGTTCTTC
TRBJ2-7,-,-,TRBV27,CASSLSSEIPYEQYF,TGTGCCAGCAGTTTATCCTCCGAGATTCCCTACGAGCAGTACTTC
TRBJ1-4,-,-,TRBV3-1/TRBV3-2,CASSQGGQSLGEKLFF,TGTGCCAGCAGCCAAGGTGGACAGTCCCTGGGTGAAAAACTGTTTTTT
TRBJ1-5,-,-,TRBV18,CASSPSGGGNQPQHF,TGTGCCAGCTCACCGTCTGGGGGCGGCAATCAGCCCCAGCATTTT